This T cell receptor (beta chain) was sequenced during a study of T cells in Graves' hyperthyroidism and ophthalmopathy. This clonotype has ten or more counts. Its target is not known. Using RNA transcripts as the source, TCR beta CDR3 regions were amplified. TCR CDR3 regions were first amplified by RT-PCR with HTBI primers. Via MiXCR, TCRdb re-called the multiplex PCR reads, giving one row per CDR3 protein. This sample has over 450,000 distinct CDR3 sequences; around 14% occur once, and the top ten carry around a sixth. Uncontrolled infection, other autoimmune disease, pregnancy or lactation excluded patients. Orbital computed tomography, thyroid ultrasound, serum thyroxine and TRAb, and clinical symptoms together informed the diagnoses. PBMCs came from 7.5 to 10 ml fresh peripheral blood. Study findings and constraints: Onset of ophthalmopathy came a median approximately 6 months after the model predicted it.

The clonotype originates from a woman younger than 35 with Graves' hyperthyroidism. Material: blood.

The CDR3 protein is CASSLTIAGASYEQYF. The CDR3 coding sequence is TGTGCCAGCAGCTTGACAATAGCGGGAGCGTCCTACGAGCAGTACTTC. The chain couples TRBV7-3 to TRBJ2-7; TRBD2 matches 9 bases. The CDR3 totals 16 residues. Germline-derived CDR1 and CDR2 are SGHTA and FQGTGA. Germline trimming cut 3 bases from V and 1 base from J; bases unmatched to any gene: 7. Full variable domain (outside the CDR3, taken from reference TRBV7-3 and TRBJ2-7): GAGVSQTPSNKVTEKGKYVELRCDPISGHTALYWYRQSLGQGPEFLIYFQGTGAADDSGLPNDRFFAVRPEGSVSTLKIQRTERGDSAVYLCASSLTIAGASYEQYFGPGTRLTVT.